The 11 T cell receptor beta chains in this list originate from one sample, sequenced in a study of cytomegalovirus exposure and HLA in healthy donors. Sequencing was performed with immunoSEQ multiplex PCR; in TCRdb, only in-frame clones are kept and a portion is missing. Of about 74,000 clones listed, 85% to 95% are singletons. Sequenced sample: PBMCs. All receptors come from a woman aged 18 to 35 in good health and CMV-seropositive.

The CDR3 DNA reads TGTGCCAGCAGCCGTTCACGGACAGGAGTGAACACTGAAGCTTTCTTT. Its protein is CASSRSRTGVNTEAFF. This rearrangement joins TRBV11-2 to TRBJ1-1; TRBD1 aligns across 7 bases. CDR1 is SGHAT and CDR2 is FQNNGV in the germline V gene. The CDR3 runs 16 residues. V was pared by 5 bases and J by 0 bases, with 9 bases of the junction left unmatched.

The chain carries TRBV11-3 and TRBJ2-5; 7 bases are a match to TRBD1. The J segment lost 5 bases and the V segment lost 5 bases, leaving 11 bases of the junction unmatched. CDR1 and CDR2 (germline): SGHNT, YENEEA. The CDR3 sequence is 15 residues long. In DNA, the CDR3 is TGTGCCAGCAGCGCTAGACAGGGAACGTGGGAGACCCAGTACTTC. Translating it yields CASSARQGTWETQYF.

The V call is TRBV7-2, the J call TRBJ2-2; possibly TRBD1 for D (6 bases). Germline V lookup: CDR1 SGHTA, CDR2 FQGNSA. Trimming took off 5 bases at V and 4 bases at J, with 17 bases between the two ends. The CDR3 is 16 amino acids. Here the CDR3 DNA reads TGTGCCAGCAGCCCCCAGGACAGACGAACCACCGGGGAGCTGTTTTTT. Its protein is CASSPQDRRTTGELFF.

The CDR3 protein is CASSIKREVAYEQYF. CDR3 DNA: TGCGCCAGCAGCATAAAGCGGGAGGTGGCCTACGAGCAGTACTTC. V and J are TRBV5-1 and TRBJ2-7; 9 nucleotides align to TRBD2. V shed 4 bases, J shed 2 bases, and the junction held 7 bases outside the gene matches. Germline CDR1 SGHRS, CDR2 YFSETQ. The CDR3 runs 15 residues.

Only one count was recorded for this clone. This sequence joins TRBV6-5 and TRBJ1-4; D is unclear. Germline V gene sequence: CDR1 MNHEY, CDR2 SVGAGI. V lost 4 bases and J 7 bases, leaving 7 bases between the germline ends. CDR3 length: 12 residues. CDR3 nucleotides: TGTGCCAGCAGTTCGGAGGGTGAAAAACTGTTTTTT. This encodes CASSSEGEKLFF.

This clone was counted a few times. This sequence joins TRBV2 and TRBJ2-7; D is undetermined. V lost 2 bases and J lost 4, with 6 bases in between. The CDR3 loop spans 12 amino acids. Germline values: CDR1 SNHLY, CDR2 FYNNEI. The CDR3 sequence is CASSENEYEQYF. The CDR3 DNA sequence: TGTGCCAGCAGTGAAAACGAGTACGAGCAGTACTTC. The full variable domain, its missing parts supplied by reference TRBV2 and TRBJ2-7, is EPEVTQTPSHQVTQMGQEVILRCVPISNHLYFYWYRQILGQKVEFLVSFYNNEISEKSEIFDDQFSVERPDGSNFTLKIRSTKLEDSAMYFCASSENEYEQYFGPGTRLTVT.

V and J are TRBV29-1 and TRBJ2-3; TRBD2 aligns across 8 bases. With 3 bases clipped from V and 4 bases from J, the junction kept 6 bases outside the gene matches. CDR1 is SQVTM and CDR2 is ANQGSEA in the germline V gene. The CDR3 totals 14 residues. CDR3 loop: CSVDSSGASDTQYF. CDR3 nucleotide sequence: TGCAGCGTTGATAGTAGCGGGGCATCAGATACGCAGTATTTT.

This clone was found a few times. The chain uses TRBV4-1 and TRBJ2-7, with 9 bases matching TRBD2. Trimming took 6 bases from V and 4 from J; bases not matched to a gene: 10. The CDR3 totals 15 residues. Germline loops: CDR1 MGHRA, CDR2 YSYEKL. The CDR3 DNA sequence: TGCGCCAGCAGTCGCCCGGGACTAGCCCTATACGAGCAGTACTTC. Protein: CASSRPGLALYEQYF.

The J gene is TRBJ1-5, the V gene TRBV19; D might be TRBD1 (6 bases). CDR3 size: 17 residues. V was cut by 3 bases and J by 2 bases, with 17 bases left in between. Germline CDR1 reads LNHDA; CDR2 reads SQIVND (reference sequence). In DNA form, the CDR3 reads TGTGCCAGTAGTATTTCGCGGGGGGGGGCGGGCAATCAGCCCCAGCATTTT. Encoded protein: CASSISRGGAGNQPQHF.

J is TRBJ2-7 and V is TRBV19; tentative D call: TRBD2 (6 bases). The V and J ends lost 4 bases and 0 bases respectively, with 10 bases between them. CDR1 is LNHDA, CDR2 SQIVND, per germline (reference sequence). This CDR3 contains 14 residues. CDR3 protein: CASSRGESSYEQYF. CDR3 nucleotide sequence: TGTGCCAGTAGTAGGGGGGAAAGCTCCTACGAGCAGTACTTC.

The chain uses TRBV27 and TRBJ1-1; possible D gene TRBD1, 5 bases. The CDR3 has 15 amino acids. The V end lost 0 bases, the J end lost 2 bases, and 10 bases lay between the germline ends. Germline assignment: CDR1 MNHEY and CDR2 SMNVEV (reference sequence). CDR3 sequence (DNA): TGTGCCAGCAGTTTATCGGGGGGGGGTAACACTGAAGCTTTCTTT. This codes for CASSLSGGGNTEAFF.